The 4 T cell receptor beta chains below all came from one sample that was sequenced in a study of type 1 regulatory T cells. TCRdb recomputed calls from the reads with MiXCR, one row per CDR3 protein. The sample has about 69,000 distinct CDR3 sequences, roughly 20% seen once. Overall study results and limits: Compared with non-type 1 regulatory T cells, type 1 regulatory T cells showed a more restricted TCR repertoire.

Antigens of these TCRs are unknown. Sequenced material: cultured type 1 regulatory T (Tr1) cells, either the whole culture or a sorted fraction (not recorded which). The receptors shown here come from a human donor in good health.

This chain uses TRBV20-1 with TRBJ1-5; D not resolved. Germline V gene sequence: CDR1 DFQATT, CDR2 SNEGSKA (reference sequence). Trimming pared 0 bases from V and 8 bases from J, leaving 11 bases between. The CDR3 contains 13 residues. The CDR3 region has the DNA TGCAGTGCTAGAGATCGTCGCGGGGAGCCCCAGCATTTT. It codes for CSARDRRGEPQHF.

The V and J genes are TRBV24-1 and TRBJ2-5; D is uncertain. The V gene lost 9 bases and the J gene lost 5 bases, with 0 bases spanning the gap. Germline CDR1 is KGHDR and CDR2 is SFDVKD. This CDR3 comprises 8 residues. CDR3 sequence (DNA): TGTGCCACCGAGACCCAGTACTTC. It codes for CATETQYF.

The table lists this clonotype with a few counts. The chain employs TRBV20-1 and TRBJ2-1; 9 nucleotides line up with TRBD2. Trimming removed 3 bases from V and 2 bases from J; junction bases left unmatched: 5. From germline, CDR1 is DFQATT and CDR2 SNEGSKA (reference sequence). The CDR3 loop spans 15 amino acids. This CDR3 reads CSASPAGGPYNEQFF. The CDR3 DNA sequence: TGCAGTGCTAGTCCAGCGGGAGGACCCTACAATGAGCAGTTCTTC.

The V call is TRBV5-1, the J call TRBJ2-7; D unresolved. The CDR3 is 15 amino acids. Germline loops: CDR1 SGHRS, CDR2 YFSETQ. The V gene lost 1 base and the J gene lost 1 base, with 12 bases spanning the gap. CDR3 in DNA: TGCGCCAGCAGCTTGAGGCAGGTGGGTTCCTACGAGCAGTACTTC. Its protein product is CASSLRQVGSYEQYF.